This T cell receptor (beta chain) emerged from a study of T cell changes during pregnancy in multiple sclerosis. CDR3 length: 15 amino acids. The ends lost 6 bases at V and 8 bases at J; junction bases unmatched: 10. Germline values: CDR1 MNHEY, CDR2 SVGAGI. Clones were read by immunoSEQ multiplex PCR, and TCRdb kept only the in-frame ones, dropping some. The table has around 85,000 clones, 90% to 95% seen once. The V gene is TRBV6-5, the J gene TRBJ2-1; TRBD1 aligns across 10 bases. This clonotype was obtained from a female donor in good health, serving as a control in a pregnancy study. Some clones in this sample may be carry-over from other donors' samples. The material was PBMCs, obtained in the first trimester of pregnancy. The CDR3 DNA follows: TGTGCCAGCAGGAAAGGACAGGGGGATTTCGATGAGCAGTTCTTC. Protein sequence: CASRKGQGDFDEQFF.